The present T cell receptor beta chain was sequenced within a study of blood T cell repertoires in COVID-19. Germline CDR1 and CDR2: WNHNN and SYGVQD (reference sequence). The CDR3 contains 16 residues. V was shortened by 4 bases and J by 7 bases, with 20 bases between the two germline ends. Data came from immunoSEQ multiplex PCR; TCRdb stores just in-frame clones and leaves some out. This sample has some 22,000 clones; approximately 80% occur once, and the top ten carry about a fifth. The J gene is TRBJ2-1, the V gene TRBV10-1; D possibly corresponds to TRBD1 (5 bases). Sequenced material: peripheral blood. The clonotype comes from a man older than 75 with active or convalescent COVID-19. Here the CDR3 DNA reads TGCGCCAGCAGTGTACGAAGCCTTCCAGGGTCTAATGAGCAGTTCTTC. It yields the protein CASSVRSLPGSNEQFF.